This T cell receptor (beta chain) was sequenced during a study of regulatory T cells in long-lasting Graves disease. In germline, CDR1 is MNHNS, CDR2 SASEGT. This CDR3 is built from 15 residues. V shed 6 bases and J 3 bases; nucleotides not matched to a gene: 3. Ten or more counts support this clonotype. Stated time point: newly diagnosed GD, antithyroid drugs for less than 3 months. There was RNA extracted from PBMCs, and the TCR library was made from it. Patients were enrolled at an endocrinology department in Xi'an, China. Both iRepertoire HTBI primers and Arm-PCR of CDR3 regions were used to build the TCR beta libraries. One entry per CDR3 protein results from TCRdb running MiXCR on the multiplex PCR reads. The data show fewer than 650,000 distinct CDR3 sequences, about 15% seen once. The data also belong to a second study, concerning T cells in Graves' hyperthyroidism and ophthalmopathy. That study reports: TCR CDR3 regions were first amplified by RT-PCR with HTBI primers.

The sample consisted of peripheral blood mononuclear cells (PBMCs), taken at new diagnosis, from a patient treated with antithyroid drugs. The V and J genes are TRBV6-1 and TRBJ2-3, with 13 bases that match TRBD2. The sequence was obtained from a woman aged 25 to 45 with Graves disease. The CDR3: CASRGTSGNTDTQYF. The CDR3 nucleotides are TGTGCCAGCAGAGGGACTAGCGGGAATACAGATACGCAGTATTTT.